The text below deals with one TCR beta chain. This sample is drawn from a study of blood T cells in healthy people across ages. The use of a sample-barcoded 5' primer and a J-beta primer mix characterized a second PCR of about 7 to 12 cycles. Researchers report that a template-switch adaptor with 12 random nucleotides tagged each cDNA molecule. TCRdb reprocessed the 5' RACE reads with MiXCR, giving one entry per CDR3 protein. The sample consists of about 1 million distinct CDR3 sequences, 25% of them appearing once. V shed 1 base, J shed 7 bases, and the junction held 4 bases outside the gene matches. This CDR3 region has 13 residues. The germline V gene encodes CDR1 DFQATT and CDR2 SNEGSKA (reference sequence). The same data also contributed to another study, on T cells of mothers and their children.

The TCR originated in a girl aged 2 to 9 in good health. The chain links TRBV20-1 to TRBJ2-5; TRBD1 aligns across 9 bases. The sequencing input was blood. This CDR3 reads CSARVGTGWTQYF. CDR3 DNA sequence: TGCAGTGCTAGAGTCGGGACAGGGTGGACCCAGTACTTC.